A single T cell receptor (beta chain) is shown here with its context. Germline V gene data show CDR1 as SGHNT and CDR2 as YYREEE (reference sequence). This CDR3 has 11 residues. V was pared by 1 base and J by 6 bases, with 5 bases between. The data stem from a study of technical replicates of blood from a handful of donors. Sequenced by immunoSEQ multiplex PCR; TCRdb stores in-frame clones only, minus some. The table records tens of thousands of clones, around 96% of them present only once. The chain has TRBV5-4 and TRBJ2-7; D ambiguous. Source material: T cells isolated from PBMCs. This TCR was recovered from a human donor in good health. The CDR3 region has the DNA TGTGCCAGCAGCTTGTATAGCGAGCAGTACTTC. It codes for CASSLYSEQYF.